What follows is one T cell receptor beta chain and its context. The PCR was carried out with 60 Vbeta primers and 13 Jbeta primers. Sequenced by immunoSEQ multiplex PCR; TCRdb stores in-frame clones only, minus some. This table has some 150,000 clones, 65% to 85% appearing once. These data are taken from a study of cytomegalovirus exposure and HLA in healthy donors. The CDR3 covers 13 residues. The germline V and J ends were trimmed by 3 bases and 0 bases, with 6 bases remaining between them. Germline CDR1 SGHDT, CDR2 YYEEEE. This TCR came from a woman in her thirties or forties in good health and CMV-seropositive. The chain recombines TRBV5-6 with TRBJ2-5; D not certain. Input material: PBMCs. The CDR3 nucleotides read TGTGCCAGCAGCTCTCAGAACCAAGAGACCCAGTACTTC. Encoded protein: CASSSQNQETQYF.